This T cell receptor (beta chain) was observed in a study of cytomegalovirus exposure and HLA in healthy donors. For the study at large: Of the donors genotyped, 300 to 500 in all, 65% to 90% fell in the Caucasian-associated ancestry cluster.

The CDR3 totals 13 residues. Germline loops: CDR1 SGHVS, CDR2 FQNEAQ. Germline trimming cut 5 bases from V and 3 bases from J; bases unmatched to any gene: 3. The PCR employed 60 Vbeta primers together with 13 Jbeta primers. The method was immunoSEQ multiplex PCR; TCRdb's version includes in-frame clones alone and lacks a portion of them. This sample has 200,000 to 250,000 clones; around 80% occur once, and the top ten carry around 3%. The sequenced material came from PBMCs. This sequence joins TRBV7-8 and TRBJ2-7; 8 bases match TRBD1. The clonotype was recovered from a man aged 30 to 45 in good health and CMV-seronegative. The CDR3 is CASSKDRVYEQYF. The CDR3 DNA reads TGTGCCAGCAGCAAGGACAGGGTCTACGAGCAGTACTTC.